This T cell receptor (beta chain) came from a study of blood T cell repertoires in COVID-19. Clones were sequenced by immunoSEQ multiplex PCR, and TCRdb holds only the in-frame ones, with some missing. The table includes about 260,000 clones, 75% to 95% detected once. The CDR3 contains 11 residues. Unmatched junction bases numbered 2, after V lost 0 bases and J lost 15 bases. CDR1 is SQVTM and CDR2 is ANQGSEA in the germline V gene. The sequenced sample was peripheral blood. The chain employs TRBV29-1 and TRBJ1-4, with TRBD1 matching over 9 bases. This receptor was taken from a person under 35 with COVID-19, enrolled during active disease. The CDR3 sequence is CSVEEGTGMFF. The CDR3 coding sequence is TGCAGCGTTGAAGAAGGGACAGGGATGTTTTTT. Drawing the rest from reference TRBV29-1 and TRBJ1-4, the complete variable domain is SAVISQKPSRDICQRGTSLTIQCQVDSQVTMMFWYRQQPGQSLTLIATANQGSEATYESGFVIDKFPISRPNLTFSTLTVSNMSPEDSSIYLCSVEEGTGMFFGSGTQLSVL.